The 22 T cell receptor beta chains reported below all come from one sample, sequenced in a study of CD8+CD57+ T cells in acquired aplastic anemia. The sequenced patients had an expansion of CD8+CD57+ cells seen by flow cytometry. For CDR3 and TCR beta VDJ profiling, genomic DNA was the template used. TCRdb used MiXCR to reprocess the reads, holding one entry per CDR3 protein. This table has hundreds of thousands of distinct CDR3 sequences, approximately 32% appearing once. The material sequenced was sorted CD4+, CD8+, or CD8+CD57+ T cells (not recorded which) from PBMCs. These receptors all stem from a human donor with aplastic anemia.

The chain employs TRBV25-1 and TRBJ1-3, with D possibly TRBD1 on 5 matching bases. V lost 4 bases and J 0 bases, leaving 7 bases between the germline ends. Germline V CDR1 and CDR2: MGHDK, SYGVNS. CDR3 size: 14 residues. The CDR3 is CASSGGTSGNTIYF. As DNA, the CDR3 is TGTGCCAGCAGTGGGGGGACCTCTGGAAACACCATATATTTT.

The chain links TRBV10-3 to TRBJ1-5; D remains ambiguous. V gave up 3 bases and J gave up 6 bases, with 9 bases separating them. Germline V gene sequence: CDR1 ENHRY, CDR2 SYGVKD. CDR3 length equals 13 residues. CDR3 residues: CAISDSKFQPQHF. In nucleotides, the CDR3 is TGTGCCATCAGTGATTCAAAGTTTCAGCCCCAGCATTTT.

This clonotype was seen many times. The V call is TRBV7-2, the J call TRBJ1-5; D is unresolved. The germline V gene has CDR1 SGHTA and CDR2 FQGNSA. With 5 bases removed from V and 2 bases from J, the gap between germline ends came to 13 bases. This CDR3 contains 15 residues. The CDR3 DNA reads as TGTGCCAGCAGCCAAACCCCCGGGCGCAATCAGCCCCAGCATTTT. Amino acids: CASSQTPGRNQPQHF. Variable domain in full (rest from reference TRBV7-2 and TRBJ1-5): GAGVSQSPSNKVTEKGKDVELRCDPISGHTALYWYRQSLGQGLEFLIYFQGNSAPDKSGLPSDRFSAERTGGSVSTLTIQRTQQEDSAVYLCASSQTPGRNQPQHFGDGTRLSIL.

This chain connects TRBV20-1 to TRBJ1-4, with TRBD1 matching over 7 bases. This CDR3 region has 12 residues. V lost 8 bases to trimming and J lost 7 bases; unmatched junction nucleotides: 7. CDR1 and CDR2 from the germline V gene are DFQATT and SNEGSKA (reference sequence). CDR3 amino acids: CSTDTGAEKLFF. The CDR3 DNA is TGCAGTACGGACACAGGGGCTGAAAAACTGTTTTTT.

This clonotype has a count of ten or more. DNA of the CDR3: TGTGCCAGCAGGCCGGACAGGCGGCGCACCGGGGAGCTGTTTTTT. Translating gives CASRPDRRRTGELFF. The chain has TRBV2 and TRBJ2-2, with 7 bases matching TRBD1. Trimming cost V 6 bases and J 4 bases; bases outside gene matches: 8. This CDR3 is 15 amino acids long. Germline values: CDR1 SNHLY, CDR2 FYNNEI.

This clonotype occurred many times. The rearrangement joins TRBV10-3 to TRBJ1-1; TRBD1 agrees at 8 bases. Germline assignment: CDR1 ENHRY and CDR2 SYGVKD. V lost 7 bases and J lost 1; bases outside the gene matches: 5. The CDR3 is made up of 14 amino acids. The CDR3 loop reads CAINPQGANTEAFF. In nucleotides, the CDR3 is TGTGCCATCAACCCTCAGGGGGCGAACACTGAAGCTTTCTTT.

This clonotype was seen a handful of times. The chain joins TRBV13 to TRBJ1-1; the match to TRBD1 covers 8 bases. Trimming cost V 5 bases and J 8 bases; bases outside gene matches: 16. Germline assignment: CDR1 PRHDT and CDR2 FYEKMQ (reference sequence). This CDR3 comprises 16 residues. CDR3 sequence: CASSPPPGDRHGEAFF. The CDR3 DNA reads TGTGCCAGCAGCCCCCCCCCCGGGGACAGGCATGGGGAAGCTTTCTTT. Together with reference TRBV13 and TRBJ1-1, the CDR3 gives the full variable domain: AAGVIQSPRHLIKEKRETATLKCYPIPRHDTVYWYQQGPGQDPQFLISFYEKMQSDKGSIPDRFSAQQFSDYHSELNMSSLELGDSALYFCASSPPPGDRHGEAFFGQGTRLTVV.

The rearrangement links TRBV29-1 to TRBJ2-1, with 14 positions matching TRBD2. The germline V gene has CDR1 SQVTM and CDR2 ANQGSEA. Trimming cost V 4 bases and J 7 bases; bases outside gene matches: 9. The length of the CDR3 is 16 residues. The CDR3 region has the DNA TGCAGCGTTGGACAGGGACTAGCGGGGGATGAGAATGAGCAGTTCTTC. Amino acid sequence: CSVGQGLAGDENEQFF.

This chain links TRBV6-4 with TRBJ2-7; D call uncertain. Germline V lookup: CDR1 MRHNA, CDR2 SNTAGT. The CDR3 totals 11 residues. Between the trimmed V and J ends, which lost 4 bases and 7 bases, there was a span of 8 bases. CDR3 nucleotides: TGTGCCAGCAGTGGGGTGGGTGAGCAGTACTTC. Protein sequence: CASSGVGEQYF.

The chain links TRBV10-3 to TRBJ1-5, with D possibly TRBD1 on 6 matching bases. V lost 4 bases, J lost 6 bases, and 10 bases lay in between. There are 13 residues in the CDR3. The germline V gene encodes CDR1 ENHRY and CDR2 SYGVKD. CDR3 sequence: CAISGGRVQPQHF. In DNA form, the CDR3 reads TGTGCCATCAGTGGGGGGCGCGTTCAGCCCCAGCATTTT.

This clonotype has just a few counts. The chain recombines TRBV7-6 with TRBJ1-1; no clear D gene. Germline CDR1 SGHVS, CDR2 FNYEAQ. The CDR3 is 13 amino acids. Trimming removed 5 bases at V and 3 bases at J, with 10 bases between. This chain's CDR3 is CASSARKDTEAFF. DNA for the CDR3: TGTGCCAGCAGCGCGAGAAAGGACACTGAAGCTTTCTTT.

The gene calls are TRBV29-1 and TRBJ2-5, with 10 bases fitting TRBD1. This CDR3 contains 16 residues. With V trimmed by 4 bases and J by 5 bases, 13 bases remained unmatched. CDR1 is SQVTM, CDR2 ANQGSEA, per germline. This chain's CDR3 is CSVVPGQGRAKETQYF. In DNA form, the CDR3 reads TGCAGCGTTGTCCCGGGACAGGGGAGGGCCAAGGAGACCCAGTACTTC.

This sequence joins TRBV4-3 and TRBJ2-5; the D gene is possibly TRBD1 (5 bases). With 0 bases removed from V and 3 bases from J, the gap between germline ends came to 11 bases. The germline CDR1 and CDR2 sequences are LGHNA and YSLEER. This CDR3 comprises 15 residues. DNA for the CDR3: TGCGCCAGCAGCCAAGACAGTAGCAGGGAAGAGACCCAGTACTTC. It encodes CASSQDSSREETQYF.

The rearrangement uses TRBV4-1 and TRBJ2-1; D assignment may be TRBD1 or TRBD2 (6 bases each). Trimming removed 2 bases from V and 7 bases from J, with 15 bases in between. The CDR3 spans 15 residues. Germline lookup yields CDR1 MGHRA and CDR2 YSYEKL. This chain's CDR3 is CASSQRPGAQNEQFF. CDR3 in DNA: TGCGCCAGCAGCCAACGCCCGGGGGCCCAAAATGAGCAGTTCTTC.

The genes are TRBV24-1 and TRBJ1-1; TRBD1 agrees at 7 bases. The CDR3 covers 13 residues. Germline values: CDR1 KGHDR, CDR2 SFDVKD. Trimming removed 8 bases from V and 3 bases from J; junction bases left unmatched: 5. CDR3 residues: CATTGDRDTEAFF. The DNA for the CDR3 is TGTGCCACCACCGGTGACAGGGACACTGAAGCTTTCTTT.

J is TRBJ2-2 and V is TRBV15; a weak D match, TRBD2 (8 bases). This CDR3 is built from 17 residues. Looked up from germline, CDR1 is LNHNV and CDR2 is YYDKDF (reference sequence). The germline V and J ends were trimmed by 1 base and 4 bases, with 16 bases remaining between them. In DNA, the CDR3 is TGTGCCACCAGCAGAGGGCCGGGAGGGGGCCTCACCGGGGAGCTGTTTTTT. Protein sequence: CATSRGPGGGLTGELFF. The full variable domain, rest sourced from reference TRBV15 and TRBJ2-2, is DAMVIQNPRYQVTQFGKPVTLSCSQTLNHNVMYWYQQKSSQAPKLLFHYYDKDFNNEADTPDNFQSRRPNTSFCFLDIRSPGLGDTAMYLCATSRGPGGGLTGELFFGEGSRLTVL.

This clonotype was counted at least ten times. The rearrangement joins TRBV24-1 to TRBJ1-2; 9 bases align to TRBD1. The V gene's germline CDR1 is KGHDR and CDR2 SFDVKD. Losses at the gene ends were 4 bases for V and 7 bases for J; bases not matched to a gene: 6. The CDR3 is made up of 14 amino acids. The CDR3 loop reads CATSEGQGWRGYTF. Written as DNA, the CDR3 is TGTGCCACCAGTGAGGGACAGGGATGGCGTGGCTACACCTTC.

This chain joins TRBV29-1 and TRBJ2-3; TRBD1 matches at 12 bases. V dropped 8 bases and J dropped 2; count of bases not matched to a gene: 2. This CDR3 region has 13 residues. Germline V gives CDR1 SQVTM, CDR2 ANQGSEA. The CDR3 here is CSSGQGATDTQYF. CDR3 bases: TGCAGCTCGGGACAGGGGGCCACAGATACGCAGTATTTT.

The gene calls are TRBV2 and TRBJ1-3, with 9 nucleotides matching TRBD1. The CDR3 totals 14 residues. V lost 6 bases to trimming and J lost 3 bases; unmatched junction nucleotides: 3. Germline V CDR1 and CDR2: SNHLY, FYNNEI. CDR3 DNA: TGTGCCAGCAGCGGACAGGGGAATGGAAACACCATATATTTT. This codes for CASSGQGNGNTIYF.

The chain has TRBV29-1 and TRBJ1-2; D remains ambiguous. CDR3 length: 13 amino acids. CDR1 and CDR2 (germline): SQVTM, ANQGSEA. V lost 8 bases and J 0 bases, leaving 13 bases between the germline ends. The CDR3 DNA is TGCAGCTTGACACAGTTAGCTAACTATGGCTACACCTTC. Translation gives CSLTQLANYGYTF.

Worth noting for this clonotype: A much bigger clone sits one base away, suggesting this may be a read error. This chain joins TRBV4-3 and TRBJ1-2; D not resolved. The CDR3 is 13 amino acids. From germline, CDR1 is LGHNA and CDR2 YSLEER. The CDR3 loop is CASSPSREDGHTF. The DNA of the CDR3 is TGCGCCAGCAGCCCGTCCCGTGAGGATGGCCACACCTTC.

The chain couples TRBV7-2 to TRBJ1-1; TRBD1 is a possible D gene (5 bases). With 1 base removed from V and 0 bases from J, the gap between germline ends came to 12 bases. The CDR3 is 16 residues long. Germline assignment: CDR1 SGHTA and CDR2 FQGNSA. The CDR3 protein is CASSLGGTVMNTEAFF. Here the CDR3 DNA reads TGTGCCAGCAGCTTAGGGGGGACTGTGATGAACACTGAAGCTTTCTTT.